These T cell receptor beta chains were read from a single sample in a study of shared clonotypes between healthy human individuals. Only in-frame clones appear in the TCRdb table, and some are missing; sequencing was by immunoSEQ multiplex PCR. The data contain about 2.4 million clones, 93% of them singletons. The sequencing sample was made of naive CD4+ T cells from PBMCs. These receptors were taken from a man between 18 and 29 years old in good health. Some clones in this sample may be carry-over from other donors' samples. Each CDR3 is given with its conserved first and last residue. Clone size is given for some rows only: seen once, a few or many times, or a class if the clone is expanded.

CASSLFPGETQYF	.	TRBV5-4	TRBJ2-5
CASSLGDPLNNEQFF	.	TRBV5-4	TRBJ2-1
CASSLKAVYEQYF	.	TRBV11-2	.
CASSLAARETQYF	.	TRBV7-6	TRBJ2-5
CASSLDRAGGPGELFF	.	TRBV5-1	TRBJ2-2
CASGARGEQYF	.	TRBV28	TRBJ2-7
CASSLNSGLEQYF	.	TRBV7-9	TRBJ2-3
CASSHLGAGELFF	.	TRBV7-2	TRBJ2-2
CASSSSWDRGRMIYEQYF	.	TRBV28	TRBJ2-7
CASSLGSNSGANVLTF	.	TRBV5-1	TRBJ2-6
CASSLIPGDTGELFF	.	TRBV5-1	TRBJ2-2
CAISESPSGGSNEQFF	.	TRBV10-3	TRBJ2-1
CASSRQFGGYGYTF	.	TRBV27	TRBJ1-2
CASSILAGGEETQYF	.	TRBV5-1	TRBJ2-5
CASSSTSENTGELFF	.	TRBV27	TRBJ2-2
CATTNGPSRETQYF	.	TRBV30	TRBJ2-5
CASSGTVRVQPQHF	.	TRBV28	TRBJ1-5
CASSFFGTGVKETQYF	once	TRBV28	TRBJ2-5
CASSLEGAKNIQYF	.	TRBV7-8	TRBJ2-4
CASSPVREGTDTQYF	.	TRBV18	TRBJ2-3
CASSQELREWGEQFF	.	TRBV4-1	TRBJ2-1
CASSEGQHRGAGELFF	.	TRBV10-1	TRBJ2-2
CASSQLLGTQNTEAFF	.	TRBV4-3	TRBJ1-1
CAARPGVGTDTQYF	.	TRBV28	TRBJ2-3
CASSHLKGGANVLTF	.	TRBV4-3	TRBJ2-6
CSVDYTGELFF	once	TRBV29-1	TRBJ2-2
CASRPSSLRGSRGEKLFF	.	TRBV27	TRBJ1-4
CASSFMTSTDTQYF	.	TRBV11-2	TRBJ2-3
CASSLALGEGGYTF	once	TRBV7-2	TRBJ1-2
CASSVDIPSGEQYF	.	TRBV9	TRBJ2-7
CSAGRDRTQYF	.	TRBV20-1	TRBJ2-5
CASSLGLAGAYEQYF	.	TRBV7-3	TRBJ2-7
CSARWRDEQYF	.	TRBV20-1	TRBJ2-7
CASSTTGTNYGYTF	.	TRBV28	TRBJ1-2
CASSLRQFSYNEQFF	.	TRBV5-1	TRBJ2-1
CASSYRQGSEQYF	once	TRBV6-6	TRBJ2-7
CASSYSKQGSPGELFF	.	TRBV6-6	TRBJ2-2
CASSWRGGYNEQFF	.	TRBV19	TRBJ2-1
CASSQGDREDYGYTF	once	TRBV4-2	TRBJ1-2
CASSSPGGVSHGYTF	.	TRBV19	TRBJ1-2
CASSVAHSEGELFF	.	TRBV9	TRBJ2-2
CASSPGGGARTDTQYF	.	TRBV5-6	TRBJ2-3
CAWGTGGRSPLHF	.	TRBV30	TRBJ1-6
CASSPRKGAGTDTQYF	.	TRBV18	TRBJ2-3
CASSFPDRGTDTQYF	.	TRBV5-4	TRBJ2-3
CASIASGTLAKNIQYF	.	TRBV28	TRBJ2-4
CASSLAGTNEKLFF	.	TRBV28	TRBJ1-4
CASSRAVSHNEQFF	.	TRBV7-2	TRBJ2-1
CASSSHRGAKNIQYF	once	TRBV28	TRBJ2-4
CASTTTITGARTNYGYTF	.	TRBV13	TRBJ1-2
CASSFRVGATNEKLFF	.	TRBV5-6	TRBJ1-4
CASSRTSGNDNEQFF	once	TRBV11-3	TRBJ2-1
CASSAWARGYTF	.	TRBV2	TRBJ1-2
CASSILGGGAGELFF	.	TRBV19	TRBJ2-2
CASSSQGGVYNEQFF	.	TRBV7-3	TRBJ2-1